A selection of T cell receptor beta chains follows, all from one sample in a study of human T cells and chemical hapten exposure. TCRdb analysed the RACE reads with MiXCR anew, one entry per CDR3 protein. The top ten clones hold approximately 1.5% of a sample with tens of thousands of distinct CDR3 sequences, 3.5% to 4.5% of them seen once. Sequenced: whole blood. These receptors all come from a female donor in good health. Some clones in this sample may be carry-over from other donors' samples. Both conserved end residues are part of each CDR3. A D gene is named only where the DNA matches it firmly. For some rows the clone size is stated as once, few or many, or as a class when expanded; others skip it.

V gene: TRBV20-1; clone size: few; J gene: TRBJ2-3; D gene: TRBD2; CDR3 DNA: TGCAGTGCTACCCGGACTAGCGGGGGGGGCACAGATACGCAGTATTTT; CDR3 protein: CSATRTSGGGTDTQYF
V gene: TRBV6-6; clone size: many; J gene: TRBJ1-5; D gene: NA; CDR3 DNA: TGTGCCAGCAGTTACACAGAGTGGGGGCTACACAATCAGCCCCAGCATTTT; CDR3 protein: CASSYTEWGLHNQPQHF
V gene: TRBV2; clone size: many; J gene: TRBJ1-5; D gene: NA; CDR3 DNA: TGTGCCAGCAGTGAAGCGTGGGAAGGGCAGCCCCAGCATTTT; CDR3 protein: CASSEAWEGQPQHF
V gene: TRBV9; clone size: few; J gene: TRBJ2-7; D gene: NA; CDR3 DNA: TGTGCCAGCAGCGTTTCCAGCTCCTCCTACGAGCAGTACTTC; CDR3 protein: CASSVSSSSYEQYF
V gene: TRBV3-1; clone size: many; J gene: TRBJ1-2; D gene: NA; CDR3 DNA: TGTGCCAGCAGCCAAGATGTACGGGGCATCACCTTC; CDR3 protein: CASSQDVRGITF
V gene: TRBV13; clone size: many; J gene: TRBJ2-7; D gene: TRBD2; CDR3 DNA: TGTGCCAGCAGCTTTAAGCGGGGGGGATACGAGCAGTACTTC; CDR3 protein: CASSFKRGGYEQYF
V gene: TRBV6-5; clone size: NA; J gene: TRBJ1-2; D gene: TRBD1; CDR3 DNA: TGTGCCAGCAGTTACTCGATGGGACAGGGGGATGGCTACACCTTC; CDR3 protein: CASSYSMGQGDGYTF
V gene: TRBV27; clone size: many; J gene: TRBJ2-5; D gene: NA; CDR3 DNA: TGTGCCAGCAGTTTACGGAGCCAAGAGACCCAGTACTTC; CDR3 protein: CASSLRSQETQYF
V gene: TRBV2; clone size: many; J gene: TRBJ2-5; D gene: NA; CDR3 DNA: TGTGCCAGCAGCACGGTCCGGGTCCAAGAGACCCAGTACTTC; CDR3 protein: CASSTVRVQETQYF
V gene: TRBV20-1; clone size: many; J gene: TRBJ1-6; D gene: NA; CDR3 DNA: TGCAGTGCTAGTGCAGGGAGTGGTTCACCCCTCCACTTT; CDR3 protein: CSASAGSGSPLHF
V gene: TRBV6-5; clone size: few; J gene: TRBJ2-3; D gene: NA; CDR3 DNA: TGTGCCAGCAGTTTCAGGTCCAAGGAAGATACGCAGTATTTT; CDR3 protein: CASSFRSKEDTQYF
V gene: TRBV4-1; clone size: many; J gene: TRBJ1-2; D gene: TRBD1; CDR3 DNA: TGCGCCAGCAGCCCAGGACAGGGAGGCTATGGCTACACCTTC; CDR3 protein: CASSPGQGGYGYTF
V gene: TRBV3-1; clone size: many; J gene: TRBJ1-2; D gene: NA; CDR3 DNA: TGTGCCAGCAGCCCGCTGGGGACGCGTCTGGGTGGCTACACCTTC; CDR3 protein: CASSPLGTRLGGYTF
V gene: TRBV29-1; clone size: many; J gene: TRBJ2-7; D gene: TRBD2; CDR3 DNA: TGCAGCGTTAGCGGGGGGGCAGGCGAGCAGTACTTC; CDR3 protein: CSVSGGAGEQYF
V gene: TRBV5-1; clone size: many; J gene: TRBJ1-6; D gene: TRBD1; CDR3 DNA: TGCGCCAGCAGCGTGGGACAGCCTAATTCACCCCTCCACTTT; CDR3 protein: CASSVGQPNSPLHF
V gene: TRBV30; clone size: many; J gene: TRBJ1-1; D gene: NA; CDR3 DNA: TGTGCCTGCCACCGGAACACTGAAGCTTTCTTT; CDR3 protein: CACHRNTEAFF
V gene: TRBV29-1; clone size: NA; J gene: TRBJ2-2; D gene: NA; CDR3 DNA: TGCAGCGTTGCCCCCGCCGGAACGAACACCGGGGAGCTGTTTTTT; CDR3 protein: CSVAPAGTNTGELFF
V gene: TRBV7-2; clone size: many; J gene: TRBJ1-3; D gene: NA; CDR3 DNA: TGTGCCAGCAGCCCAAAAAGAAACACCATATATTTT; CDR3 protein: CASSPKRNTIYF
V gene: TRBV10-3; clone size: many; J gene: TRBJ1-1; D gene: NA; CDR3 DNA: TGTGCCATCAGTGCTGATTCCACTGAAGCTTTCTTT; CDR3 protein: CAISADSTEAFF
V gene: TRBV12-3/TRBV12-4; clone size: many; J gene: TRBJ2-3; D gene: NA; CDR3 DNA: TGTGCCAGCAGTTATAGGGATACGCAGTATTTT; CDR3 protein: CASSYRDTQYF
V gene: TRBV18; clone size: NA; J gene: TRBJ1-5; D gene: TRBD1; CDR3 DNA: TGTGCCAGCTCGGACGGGACAGGGGGCTTTACGGCTCAGCCCCAGCATTTT; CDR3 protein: CASSDGTGGFTAQPQHF
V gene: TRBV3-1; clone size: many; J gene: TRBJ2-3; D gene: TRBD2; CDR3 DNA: TGTGCCAGCAGCCCCGGGACTAGCGGCACAGATACGCAGTATTTT; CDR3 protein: CASSPGTSGTDTQYF
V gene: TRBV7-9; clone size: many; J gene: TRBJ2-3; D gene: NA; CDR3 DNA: TGTGCCAGCAGCCGATCGACAGGCTTTTTT; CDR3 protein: CASSRSTGFF
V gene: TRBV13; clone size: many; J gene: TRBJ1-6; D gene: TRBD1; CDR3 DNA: TGTGCCAGCAGCTTAACAGGGGCAGATAATTCACCCCTCCACTTT; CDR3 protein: CASSLTGADNSPLHF
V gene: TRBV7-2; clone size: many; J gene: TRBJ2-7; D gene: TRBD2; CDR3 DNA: TGTGCCAGCAGCTTGAGGGTGGTAGCGGGGGTTACCTCCTACGAGCAGTACTTC; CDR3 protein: CASSLRVVAGVTSYEQYF
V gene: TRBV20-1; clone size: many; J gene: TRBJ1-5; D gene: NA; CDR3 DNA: TGCAGTGCTAGAGATCTGGGGGGGGATAATCAGCCCCAGCATTTT; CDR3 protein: CSARDLGGDNQPQHF
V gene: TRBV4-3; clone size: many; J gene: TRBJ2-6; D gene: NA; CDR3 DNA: TGCGCCAGCAGCCAAGATATCCACCGCTCTGGGGCCAACGTCCTGACTTTC; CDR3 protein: CASSQDIHRSGANVLTF
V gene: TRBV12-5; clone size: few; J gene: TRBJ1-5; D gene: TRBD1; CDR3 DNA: TGTGCTAGTGGTCCGGGACAGGGGGCTCAGCCCCAGAATTTT; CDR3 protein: CASGPGQGAQPQNF
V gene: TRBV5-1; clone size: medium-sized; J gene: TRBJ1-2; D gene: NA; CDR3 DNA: TGCGCCAGCGGCCTGACAGGTTTGGATGGCTACACCTTC; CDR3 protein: CASGLTGLDGYTF
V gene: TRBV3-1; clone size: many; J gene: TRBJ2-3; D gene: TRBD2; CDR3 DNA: TGTGCCAGCAGCCTCAGGACTAGCGGGGTCACAGATACGCAGTATTTT; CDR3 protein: CASSLRTSGVTDTQYF
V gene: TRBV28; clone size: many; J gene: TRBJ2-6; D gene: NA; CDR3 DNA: TGTGCCAGCAACTCTCTGGCAAGGGCCGGCGGCAACGTCCTGACTTTC; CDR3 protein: CASNSLARAGGNVLTF
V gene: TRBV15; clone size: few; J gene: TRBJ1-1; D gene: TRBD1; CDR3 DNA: TGTGCCACCAGCAGAGGACAGGGGTCAGGGACTGAAGCTTTCTTT; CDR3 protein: CATSRGQGSGTEAFF
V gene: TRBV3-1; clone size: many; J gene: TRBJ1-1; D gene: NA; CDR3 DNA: TGTGCCAGCAGCCAAGATTTAGCAGGTTTGAACACTGAAGCTTTCTTT; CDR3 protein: CASSQDLAGLNTEAFF
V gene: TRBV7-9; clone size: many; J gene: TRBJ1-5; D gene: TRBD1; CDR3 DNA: TGTGCCAGCAGCCCCGCGTCTGTGGGTCAGGGGGCAGGTCAGCCCCAGCATTTT; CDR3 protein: CASSPASVGQGAGQPQHF
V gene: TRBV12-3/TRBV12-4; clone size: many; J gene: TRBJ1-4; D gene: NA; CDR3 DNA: TGTGCCAGCAGTTTAAACAGAGGGATAACTAATGAAAAACTGTTTTTT; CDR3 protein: CASSLNRGITNEKLFF
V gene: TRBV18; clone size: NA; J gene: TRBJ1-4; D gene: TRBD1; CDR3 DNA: TGTGCCAGCACGGGACAGACTGATGAAAAACTGTTTTTT; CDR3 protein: CASTGQTDEKLFF
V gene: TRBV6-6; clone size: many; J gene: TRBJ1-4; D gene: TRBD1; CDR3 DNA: TGTGCCAGCAGTTATGATTCGACAGGGGATGGGGAAAAACTGTTTTTT; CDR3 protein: CASSYDSTGDGEKLFF
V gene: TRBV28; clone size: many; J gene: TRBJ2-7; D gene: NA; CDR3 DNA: TGTGCCAGCAGTTTAGGGGGGCAGGGAAGGAACGAGCAGTACTTC; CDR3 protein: CASSLGGQGRNEQYF
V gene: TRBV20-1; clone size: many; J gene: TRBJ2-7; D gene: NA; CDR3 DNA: TGCAGTGCTGGAGGGGACGGGATCTACGAGCAGTACTTC; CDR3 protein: CSAGGDGIYEQYF
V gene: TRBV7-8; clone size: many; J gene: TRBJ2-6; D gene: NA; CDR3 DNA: TGTGCCAGCAGCTCCTACAGGGCTCCTGGGGCCAACGTCCTGACTTTC; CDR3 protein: CASSSYRAPGANVLTF